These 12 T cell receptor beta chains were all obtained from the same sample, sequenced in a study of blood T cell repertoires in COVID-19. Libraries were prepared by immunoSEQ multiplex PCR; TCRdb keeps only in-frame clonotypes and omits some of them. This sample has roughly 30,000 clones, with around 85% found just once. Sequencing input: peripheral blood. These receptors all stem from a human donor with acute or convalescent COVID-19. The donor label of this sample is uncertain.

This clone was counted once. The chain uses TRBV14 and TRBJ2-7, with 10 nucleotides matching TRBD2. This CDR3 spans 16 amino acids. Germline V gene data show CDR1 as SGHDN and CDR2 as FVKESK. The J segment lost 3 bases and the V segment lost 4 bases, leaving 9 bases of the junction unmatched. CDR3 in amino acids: CASSRTGTSARYEQYF. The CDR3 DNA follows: TGTGCCAGCAGCCGAACCGGGACTAGCGCACGCTACGAGCAGTACTTC.

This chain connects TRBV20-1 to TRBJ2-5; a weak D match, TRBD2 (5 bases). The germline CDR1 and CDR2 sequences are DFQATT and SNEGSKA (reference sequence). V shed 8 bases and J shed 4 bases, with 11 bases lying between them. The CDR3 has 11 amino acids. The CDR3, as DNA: TGCAGTAGGGTGGCGGGAGAGACCCAGTACTTC. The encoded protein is CSRVAGETQYF.

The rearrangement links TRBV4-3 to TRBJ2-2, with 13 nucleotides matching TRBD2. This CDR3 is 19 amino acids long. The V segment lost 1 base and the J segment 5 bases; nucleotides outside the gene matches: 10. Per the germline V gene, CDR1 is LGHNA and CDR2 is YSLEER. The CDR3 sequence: CASSQGAGLAGVSTGELFF. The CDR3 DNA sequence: TGCGCCAGCAGCCAAGGGGCCGGACTAGCGGGAGTAAGTACCGGGGAGCTGTTTTTT.

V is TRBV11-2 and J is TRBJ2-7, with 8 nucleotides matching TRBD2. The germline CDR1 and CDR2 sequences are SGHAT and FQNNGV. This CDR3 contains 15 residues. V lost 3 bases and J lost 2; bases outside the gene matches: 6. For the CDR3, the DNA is TGTGCCAGCAGCTTCCGAGCGGGGGCCCCCTACGAGCAGTACTTC. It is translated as CASSFRAGAPYEQYF.

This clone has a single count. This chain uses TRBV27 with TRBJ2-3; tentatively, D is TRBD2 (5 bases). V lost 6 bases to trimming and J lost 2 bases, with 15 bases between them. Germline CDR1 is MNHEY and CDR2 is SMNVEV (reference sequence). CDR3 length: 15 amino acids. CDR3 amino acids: CASRRPGTPTDTQYF. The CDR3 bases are TGTGCCAGCAGGAGGCCGGGAACCCCCACAGATACGCAGTATTTT.

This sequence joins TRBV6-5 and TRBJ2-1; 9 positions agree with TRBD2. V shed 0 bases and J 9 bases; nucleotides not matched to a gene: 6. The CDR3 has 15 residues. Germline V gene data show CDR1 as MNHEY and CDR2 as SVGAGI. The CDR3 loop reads CASSYSISGGFEQFF. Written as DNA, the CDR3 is TGTGCCAGCAGTTACTCGATTAGCGGGGGCTTTGAGCAGTTCTTC.

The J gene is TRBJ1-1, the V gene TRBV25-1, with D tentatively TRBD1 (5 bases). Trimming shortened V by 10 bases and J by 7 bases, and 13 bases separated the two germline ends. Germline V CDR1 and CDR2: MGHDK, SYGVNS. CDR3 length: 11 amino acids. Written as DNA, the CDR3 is TGTGCCACCGCCCGCCAGGGTGAAGCTTTCTTT. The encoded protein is CATARQGEAFF. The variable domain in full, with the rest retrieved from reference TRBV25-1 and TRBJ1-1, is EADIYQTPRYLVIGTGKKITLECSQTMGHDKMYWYQQDPGMELHLIHYSYGVNSTEKGDLSSESTVSRIRTEHFPLTLESARPSHTSQYLCATARQGEAFFGQGTRLTVV.

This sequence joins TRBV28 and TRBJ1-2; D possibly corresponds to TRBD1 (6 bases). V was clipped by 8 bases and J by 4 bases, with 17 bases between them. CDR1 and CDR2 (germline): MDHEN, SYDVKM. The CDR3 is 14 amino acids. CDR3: CASRLDRLTYGYTF. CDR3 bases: TGTGCCAGCCGCCTAGACAGGCTTACCTATGGCTACACCTTC.

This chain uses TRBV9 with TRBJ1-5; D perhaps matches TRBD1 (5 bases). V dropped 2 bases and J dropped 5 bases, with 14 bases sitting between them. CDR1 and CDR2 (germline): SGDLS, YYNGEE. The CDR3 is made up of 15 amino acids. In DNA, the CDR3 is TGTGCCAGCAGCGTTAGCGGGGGTAGGGATCAGCCCCAGCATTTT. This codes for CASSVSGGRDQPQHF.

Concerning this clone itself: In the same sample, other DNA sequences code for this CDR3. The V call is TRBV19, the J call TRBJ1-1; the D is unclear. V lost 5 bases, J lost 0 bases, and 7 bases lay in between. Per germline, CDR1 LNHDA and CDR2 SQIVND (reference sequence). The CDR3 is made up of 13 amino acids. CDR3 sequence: CASSPLLNTEAFF. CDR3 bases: TGTGCCAGTAGTCCCCTTCTGAACACTGAAGCTTTCTTT.

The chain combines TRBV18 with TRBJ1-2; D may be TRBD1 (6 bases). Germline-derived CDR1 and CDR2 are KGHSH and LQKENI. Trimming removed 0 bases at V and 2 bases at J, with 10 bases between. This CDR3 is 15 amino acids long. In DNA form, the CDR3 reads TGTGCCAGCTCACCACCGTCGAGGGGGAACTATGGCTACACCTTC. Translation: CASSPPSRGNYGYTF.

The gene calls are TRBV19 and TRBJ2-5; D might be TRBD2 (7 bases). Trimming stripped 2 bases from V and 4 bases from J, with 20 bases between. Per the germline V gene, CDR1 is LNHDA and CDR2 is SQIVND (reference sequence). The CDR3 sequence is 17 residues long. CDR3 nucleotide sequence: TGTGCCAGTAGTATATGGGGGGGGCTCGGGAGATTAGAGACCCAGTACTTC. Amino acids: CASSIWGGLGRLETQYF.